This T cell receptor (beta chain) was captured by sequencing in a study of cytomegalovirus exposure and HLA in healthy donors (dated by TCRdb to 2016 to 2017). Context from the whole study: An earlier analysis of roughly 500 of the donors reported about 260 Gb of sequence data and 117 million unique TCR beta sequences obtained from about 179 million T cells. Class I and class II HLA loci were covered by the typing at four-digit resolution. Approximately 310 gigabases of sequencing data and 70 million to 85 million unique TCR sequences were included in an early release covering 500 to 750 HLA-typed donors. All discovery cohort repertoires had been generated on a single sequencing platform. Several DR-DQ haplotypes were handled as single units for association and clustering because linkage in the cohort was strong. The T cell repertoires of 666 subjects were profiled by immunosequencing and related to cytomegalovirus serostatus. A separate validation cohort of 100 to 150 different subjects was used in addition to the approximately 700-subject first cohort. A later genetic analysis took genome-wide SNP genotypes for 398 of the 666 donors and used that subset as a discovery cohort. The study was designed to test whether signatures of past pathogen exposure could be identified by cataloging public T cell receptors. In an earlier analysis of 550 to 700 of the donors, high-throughput TCR beta sequencing was used to judge whether each TCR beta V gene segment behaved as functional or pseudogenic. The genetic ancestry cluster associated with self-reported Caucasian donors included roughly four fifths of the 398 genotyped donors. Among about 400 genotyped donors of the cohort, an average of roughly 230,000 unique TCR beta nucleotide sequences was sequenced per donor, of which 15% to 20% were non-productive. A later analysis re-analyzed previously published TCR beta repertoires from 660 or so donors and added high-resolution HLA genotyping to study TCR occurrence patterns. In the later analysis, no new phenotypic data were used to find candidate immune exposures; instead, reliance was placed on TCR beta sequences and their occurrence across donors. The study combined high-throughput TCR immunosequencing, statistical association of individual TCRs with disease status, and machine learning to predict cytomegalovirus infection status. The number of typed donors differed by locus: about 620-640 for A, B, C, DRB1 and DQB1; about 520 for DQA1; 600 to 610 for DPA1; and 400 to 480 for DPB1. Donor age, sex, ethnicity and CMV serostatus were compiled together with the repertoire data. Summary of the overall study and its limitations: The presence/absence analyses assumed that sequencing depth was roughly uniform across donors, and that assumption may not be true. The authors suggested that the approach could potentially be generalized to other disease states and immunological phenotypes. In this cohort, only TCR beta chains were sequenced, and detectable features were limited by the absence of alpha or paired-chain data. A group of highly shared sequence variants was considered likely to be a technical artifact of the sequencing pipeline. The classifier was reported to diagnose cytomegalovirus status with high specificity and sensitivity in both the original cohort and the validation cohort. A later analysis found that HLA-associated TCR beta chains were more clonally expanded and had lower generation probabilities than equally common non-associated chains. The only immune exposure information available for the cohort was CMV serostatus. A later analysis associated 17,000 or so TCR beta sequences with specific HLA alleles at a false discovery rate of 0.05. Some IMGT-functional V segments, including TRBV6-2 and TRBV6-3, could not be told apart with the 87-base-pair reads, so those segments were excluded. In a later analysis, TCR association rates were found to vary across HLA loci, with the most associated TCRs seen for DRB1 alleles and the fewest for HLA-C alleles. The study gave a list of 150 to 200 TCR beta chains associated with cytomegalovirus. Linkage disequilibrium might explain the correlated functional status among segregating V segments, but an unknown experimental factor could not be excluded. Because counts were too low, seventeen rarely observed V segments, including chromosome 9 orphons, were excluded from the earlier analysis of 587 of the donors. A later analysis found that most CMV-associated TCR beta chains appeared HLA-restricted, with HLA associations seemingly driven largely by CMV exposure. In an earlier analysis of about 540 of the donors, most TCR beta V segments were observed in productive rearrangements about 90% or about 30% of the time, broadly matching IMGT annotations. Most TCR sequences were seen in very few donors, while some public TCRs were found in many individuals. Assigning TCR associations to individual alleles was difficult when HLA alleles, especially DR and DQ, strongly co-occurred. A later genetic analysis associated a missense DCLRE1C variant with V-gene and J-gene trimming of TCR beta chains, and an independent cohort replicated the association. A later genetic analysis reported fewer N-insertions in productive TCRs among donors in an Asian-associated ancestry cluster than the roughly 700-donor mean. A few of the identified cytomegalovirus-associated TCR beta chains were confirmed in vitro to be specific for cytomegalovirus antigens. A later analysis reported that several top co-occurrence clusters appeared linked to parvovirus B19, influenza, CMV and Epstein-Barr virus. A further reported finding was that TCR beta sequences accurately predicted the HLA-A and HLA-B alleles for most subjects in the first cohort. HLA typing was unavailable for some donors at each locus, so association tests used only the typed subset.

The cohort was made up of 500 to 850 healthy bone marrow donors. At the time of sampling, all cohort members were nominally healthy, though unrecorded immune exposures were likely present. The donor was CMV seronegative and belonged to the group of 352 seronegative cohort members. Every donor gave a peripheral blood sample, and the peripheral blood mononuclear cells from that sample were used for TCR beta sequencing. The Qiagen DNeasy Blood Extraction Kit was used to extract genomic DNA from the blood cell samples. The method was the immunoSEQ multiplex PCR assay. For the multiplex PCR, a mixture combining 60 forward primers for TCR Vbeta segments and 13 reverse primers for TCR Jbeta segments was used. A multiplex PCR assay on genomic DNA amplified the CDR3 region of rearranged TCR beta genes. The Illumina HiSeq System was used to sequence the amplified TCR beta libraries as 87-base-pair reads. In the source study's methods: Across the 670 or so repertoires, a later analysis counted tens of millions of unique TCR beta chains, some 11 million of which were shared by at least two donors. A nearest-neighbor algorithm error-corrected the raw reads and collapsed the reads into unique sequences, merging closely related sequences to remove PCR and sequencing errors. V, D and J gene segments were assigned by aligning CDR3 sequences to IMGT reference sequences. For a sequence to be retained, a match of at least six nucleotides was required to both a V gene segment and a J gene segment. Rearrangements were classified as productive when the CDR3 lacked stop codons and remained in frame with V and J, and all other rearrangements were classified as non-productive. CDR3 was defined by IMGT convention, running from the second conserved V-encoded cysteine to the conserved J-encoded phenylalanine. In an earlier analysis of more than 550 of the donors, sequences lacking an unambiguous match to a single V gene segment were excluded. In an earlier analysis of a few hundred of the donors, V segments were called functional above 56.7% productive rearrangements and were called segregating when the between-donor standard deviation exceeded 5%. A statistical classification framework was built for diagnosing cytomegalovirus status from the catalog of TCR beta chain sequences. In a later analysis, V and J genes were assigned by comparing TCR nucleotide sequences against IMGT/GENE-DB human TR gene sequences. Using the TCRdist pipeline, a later analysis assigned CDR3 sequences along with most-parsimonious VDJ recombination scenarios. In a later analysis, each TCR beta chain was defined by its CDR3 amino acid sequence together with its V-gene family, and reads lacking a unique V-gene family were excluded. A later analysis removed roughly 590 highly shared, low-generation-probability nucleotide sequences to deal with suspected cross-contamination and a sequencing artifact. In a later analysis, a clonal expansion index was calculated for each public chain from normalized within-repertoire ranks of inferred template counts. In a later analysis, generation probabilities were computed using a VDJ recombination model fitted to out-of-frame rearrangements, and the results were checked against IGoR. A later analysis scored TCR-TCR, TCR-HLA and TCR-CMV co-occurrence with hypergeometric tests, applying a repertoire-size bias correction to TCR pairs. In a later analysis, false discovery rates were estimated by permuting HLA or CMV assignments 20 times. A later analysis grouped co-occurring TCRs with DBSCAN, adding TCRdist sequence similarity when clustering within HLA-allele-positive subsets. Repertoires with fewer than 30,000 or more than 120,000 public chains were left out of co-occurrence clustering, as were a few repertoires with anomalous nucleotide sharing. Drawn from immuneACCESS, this table holds only the in-frame rearrangements with V and J called that TCRdb kept. Clones are partly lost; checked studies trace under half to an unresolved V gene and leave the rest unexplained. The DNA was the basis for D and trimming; V, J and clone size are from that table. This sample has about 170,000 clones in its table, and 76% of those were observed once. Less than 0.9% of the sample rests with the top ten.

The germline V gene encodes CDR1 LGHNA and CDR2 YSLEER. V is clipped by 0 bases and J by 5 bases, and the sequence between their germline boundaries is 16 bases long. The CDR3 runs 16 residues from the cysteine to the phenylalanine. Left in the record is the CDR3 DNA by itself, 48 bases read in frame from the first base. As concerns this clone: There is no known antigen for this receptor. No much larger clone is present one base from it, and per-base qualities are unavailable.

The source material was PBMCs. This sequence uses TRBV4-3 and TRBJ1-2; the D gene remains uncertain. The sequence was obtained from a female donor in good health and CMV-seronegative. This receptor has the CDR3 CASSQDRLSRSYGYTF. The nucleotide sequence is TGCGCCAGCAGCCAAGATAGATTATCAAGATCATATGGCTACACCTTC.